This TCR beta chain was identified during a study of beta chain features in type 1 diabetes. The study, taken as a whole, reports: Moderately but significantly shorter TCRB CDR3s were found in Type 1 diabetes patients in all four CD4+ subsets.

CDR1 and CDR2 from the germline V gene are SGHNT and YYREEE (reference sequence). V was trimmed by 4 bases and J by 8 bases, leaving 12 bases between them. The CDR3 is 12 amino acids. Reverse transcribing all isolated RNA meant expressed TCRB transcripts were sequenced. This table comes from immunoSEQ multiplex PCR, and its TCRdb copy is limited to in-frame clones, with some not included. The table has 550,000 to 850,000 clones, about an eighth seen once. A word on this clone: The antigen remains undetermined.

This TCR was recovered from a man younger than 35 with type 1 diabetes. Input material: naive CD4+ T cells from blood. The chain couples TRBV5-4 to TRBJ1-2; D remains unclear. The chain's CDR3 is CASSPPGRGYTF. The CDR3 bases are TGTGCCAGCAGCCCCCCTGGGCGAGGCTACACCTTC.